The 26 T cell receptor beta chains reported below all come from one sample, sequenced in a study of spatial heterogeneity in lung cancer (dated by TCRdb to the late 2010s). The time point label, as the study defines it: sample taken at primary tumor resection. For TCR sequencing, whole RNA was extracted from tumor and nontumor lung tissue, or from cryopreserved PBMC samples, and no cell sorting was done. Library creation used 5' RACE. The sample was run on a NextSeq 500. The public reads were reprocessed in TCRdb via fastp at Q25 and MiXCR, keeping in-frame beta chains. For every CDR3 protein sequence, its rows merge into one entry that carries the most common genes and DNA. This sample gives 90,000 to 95,000 distinct CDR3 sequences in total; 9.5% to 15% of them show up just once. The ten largest clones add up to about 41% of the sample. Sequencing was performed on PBMCs, taken at surgery. The source of these receptors is a male donor with early-stage non-small cell lung cancer.

The sample holds a few counts of this clonotype. The chain has TRBV6-6 and TRBJ1-5, with TRBD1 matching 9 bases. Germline V CDR1 and CDR2: MNHNY, SVGAGI (reference sequence). Trimming removed 5 bases from V and 6 bases from J; junction bases left unmatched: 8. This CDR3 comprises 15 residues. This chain's CDR3 is CASSPEGQGFQPQHF. The CDR3 bases are TGTGCCAGCAGTCCAGAGGGACAGGGTTTTCAGCCCCAGCATTTT.

This clonotype was counted ten times or more. V is TRBV12-3 or TRBV12-4 and J is TRBJ1-5, with D hard to call. Trimming stripped 2 bases from V and 4 bases from J, with 6 bases between. The CDR3 extends over 13 amino acids. The CDR3 region has the DNA TGTGCCAGCAGTTTAAACGGAAATCAGCCCCAGCATTTT. Translation gives CASSLNGNQPQHF.

This clonotype was found a few times. The V and J genes are TRBV20-1 and TRBJ2-7; 12 bases line up with TRBD2. Germline CDR1 DFQATT, CDR2 SNEGSKA (reference sequence). This CDR3 comprises 15 residues. V dropped 3 bases and J dropped 5; count of bases not matched to a gene: 8. The CDR3 here is CSASRTSGTWNEQYF. The CDR3 nucleotides are TGCAGTGCTAGCCGGACTAGCGGGACGTGGAACGAGCAGTACTTC.

This clonotype was recorded at least ten times. The chain carries TRBV7-9 and TRBJ2-7; D call uncertain. The V end lost 1 base, the J end lost 2 bases, and 9 bases lay between the germline ends. The CDR3 spans 14 residues. Germline V gene lookup returns CDR1 SEHNR and CDR2 FQNEAQ (reference sequence). Here the CDR3 reads CASSLGDPPYEQYF. The CDR3 DNA sequence: TGTGCCAGCAGCTTAGGTGACCCACCCTACGAGCAGTACTTC.

This clonotype was seen a few times. This rearrangement joins TRBV12-3 or TRBV12-4 to TRBJ2-1, with D maybe TRBD2 (5 bases). Trimming pared 7 bases from V and 0 bases from J, leaving 13 bases between. The CDR3 has 15 amino acids. CDR3 sequence (DNA): TGTGCCAGCACTTACCGGGGTAGCTCCTACAATGAGCAGTTCTTC. It yields the protein CASTYRGSSYNEQFF.

The chain is built from TRBV10-3 and TRBJ2-1, with D tentatively TRBD1 (5 bases). Germline CDR1 is ENHRY and CDR2 is SYGVKD. This CDR3 spans 12 amino acids. With 10 bases removed from V and 9 bases from J, the gap between germline ends came to 16 bases. The CDR3 sequence: CATFGLGAEQFF. The CDR3 nucleotides read TGTGCCACCTTCGGCCTTGGGGCTGAGCAGTTCTTC.

The rearrangement joins TRBV3-1 to TRBJ1-1; tentatively, D is TRBD1 (6 bases). Germline V gene lookup returns CDR1 LGHDT and CDR2 YNNKEL (reference sequence). Trimming took off 9 bases at V and 3 bases at J, with 17 bases between the two ends. The CDR3 covers 14 residues. The CDR3: CASNRDQSHTEAFF. The CDR3 coding sequence is TGTGCCAGTAACAGGGATCAGAGTCACACTGAAGCTTTCTTT.

This clonotype was recorded once. The V and J genes are TRBV14 and TRBJ2-2; D not certain. Trimming left V 1 base short and J 5 bases short, with 5 bases between. There are 13 residues in the CDR3. The germline CDR1 and CDR2 sequences are SGHDN and FVKESK. The CDR3 is CASSQATTGELFF. CDR3 nucleotides: TGTGCCAGCAGCCAAGCGACTACCGGGGAGCTGTTTTTT.

The chain uses TRBV2 and TRBJ1-5; tentative D call: TRBD1 (6 bases). The CDR3 totals 14 residues. Looked up from germline, CDR1 is SNHLY and CDR2 is FYNNEI. Trimming cost V 7 bases and J 1 base, with 11 bases left between them. CDR3 amino acids: CASMKGGSNQPQHF. CDR3 nucleotide sequence: TGTGCCAGCATGAAAGGGGGAAGCAATCAGCCCCAGCATTTT.

The chain links TRBV27 to TRBJ1-1, with D possibly TRBD1 on 5 matching bases. The CDR3 extends over 14 amino acids. V shed 5 bases and J shed 4 bases, with 14 bases lying between them. CDR1 MNHEY and CDR2 SMNVEV come from the germline V gene (reference sequence). CDR3 amino acids: CASSPLGASTEAFF. Written as DNA, the CDR3 is TGTGCCAGCAGTCCCCTCGGGGCGAGCACTGAAGCTTTCTTT.

The rearrangement uses TRBV20-1 and TRBJ2-7, with TRBD2 matching over 8 bases. This CDR3 spans 14 amino acids. With V trimmed by 5 bases and J by 3 bases, 9 bases remained unmatched. The germline V gene has CDR1 DFQATT and CDR2 SNEGSKA (reference sequence). The CDR3 here is CSARLAGKNYEQYF. The CDR3 bases are TGCAGTGCTCGTCTAGCGGGTAAGAACTACGAGCAGTACTTC.

V and J are TRBV28 and TRBJ2-1; 11 positions agree with TRBD1. CDR1 and CDR2 (germline): MDHEN, SYDVKM. V was pared by 5 bases and J by 4 bases, with 7 bases of the junction left unmatched. There are 16 residues in the CDR3. The CDR3 DNA is TGTGCCAGCAGTGCCAGAGGGACAGGGGGTTACAATGAGCAGTTCTTC. It is translated as CASSARGTGGYNEQFF.

The chain combines TRBV11-1 with TRBJ2-3, with D unresolved. Between the trimmed V and J ends, which lost 3 bases and 4 bases, there was a span of 8 bases. Germline assignment: CDR1 SGHAT and CDR2 FQDESV (reference sequence). The CDR3 runs 13 residues. CDR3 bases: TGTGCCAGCAGCTTGGTGGGGTCAGATACGCAGTATTTT. Translated, it gives CASSLVGSDTQYF.

The rearrangement links TRBV29-1 to TRBJ1-2; no clear D gene. In germline, CDR1 is SQVTM, CDR2 ANQGSEA. The CDR3 consists of 13 residues. V was shortened by 6 bases and J by 7 bases, with 18 bases between the two germline ends. CDR3 region: CSVSSRLLGGYTF. The CDR3 DNA follows: TGCAGCGTGAGTAGCCGGCTACTAGGTGGCTACACCTTC.

V and J are TRBV4-2 and TRBJ2-7; D is uncertain. Trimming removed 1 base at V and 0 bases at J, with 16 bases between. The CDR3 runs to 17 residues. Germline-derived CDR1 and CDR2 are LGHNA and YNFKEQ. CDR3 nucleotide sequence: TGTGCCAGCAGCCAAGGGTTTTCCGCGCTAAACTCCTACGAGCAGTACTTC. Residues: CASSQGFSALNSYEQYF.

The table lists this clonotype with a few counts. The V gene is TRBV7-2, the J gene TRBJ2-3; 9 bases map to TRBD2. Germline CDR1 is SGHTA and CDR2 is FQGNSA. V was pared by 1 base and J by 1 base, with 3 bases of the junction left unmatched. This CDR3 spans 16 amino acids. This CDR3 reads CASSLEAGGGTDTQYF. The CDR3 nucleotides read TGTGCCAGCAGCTTAGAAGCGGGGGGTGGCACAGATACGCAGTATTTT. Variable domain in full (rest from reference TRBV7-2 and TRBJ2-3): GAGVSQSPSNKVTEKGKDVELRCDPISGHTALYWYRQSLGQGLEFLIYFQGNSAPDKSGLPSDRFSAERTGGSVSTLTIQRTQQEDSAVYLCASSLEAGGGTDTQYFGPGTRLTVL.

This clonotype was seen a handful of times. The gene calls are TRBV4-3 and TRBJ2-5; TRBD2 agrees at 11 bases. The CDR3 runs 16 residues. With 0 bases clipped from V and 5 bases from J, the junction kept 5 bases outside the gene matches. Germline CDR1 and CDR2: LGHNA and YSLEER. In DNA form, the CDR3 reads TGCGCCAGCAGCCAAGATAGGGCTAGCGGGAGGGAGACCCAGTACTTC. Translation: CASSQDRASGRETQYF.

This clonotype has more than one count but fewer than ten. The CDR3 is CSVEEGGQATQYF. Written as DNA, the CDR3 is TGCAGCGTTGAAGAGGGGGGACAGGCTACGCAGTATTTT. The chain joins TRBV29-1 to TRBJ2-3, with 8 bases aligning to TRBD1. This CDR3 comprises 13 residues. After removal of 0 bases from V and 8 bases from J, the junction contained 4 bases not matched to a gene. Germline loops: CDR1 SQVTM, CDR2 ANQGSEA.

The rearrangement uses TRBV5-5 and TRBJ2-4; 8 bases are shared with TRBD1. Germline V CDR1 and CDR2: SGHKS, YYEKEE (reference sequence). V was pared by 4 bases and J by 8 bases, with 11 bases of the junction left unmatched. The CDR3 has 15 amino acids. Here the CDR3 DNA reads TGTGCCAGCAGCCCACCACCCCAGGGGGCGGACATTCAGTACTTC. Its translation is CASSPPPQGADIQYF.

The V call is TRBV9, the J call TRBJ2-5; 7 nucleotides match TRBD1. Germline V CDR1 and CDR2: SGDLS, YYNGEE. V trimming: 3 bases; J trimming: 5 bases; junction bases outside the gene matches: 4. This CDR3 has 13 residues. This CDR3 reads CASSADRVETQYF. CDR3 DNA sequence: TGTGCCAGCAGCGCAGACAGGGTCGAGACCCAGTACTTC.

V gene TRBV30 combines with J gene TRBJ2-7, with D maybe TRBD1 (6 bases). Germline CDR1 is GTSNPN and CDR2 is SVGIG (reference sequence). The CDR3 sequence is 12 residues long. Trimming pared 3 bases from V and 2 bases from J, leaving 8 bases between. The CDR3 DNA reads as TGTGCCTGGAGCCAGGGGACCTACGAGCAGTACTTC. Protein: CAWSQGTYEQYF.

This clonotype was seen a handful of times. The chain joins TRBV3-1 to TRBJ2-7; 11 bases are a match to TRBD1. Looked up from germline, CDR1 is LGHDT and CDR2 is YNNKEL (reference sequence). The CDR3 is made up of 15 amino acids. The V segment lost 0 bases and the J segment 4 bases; nucleotides outside the gene matches: 2. The CDR3 nucleotides are TGTGCCAGCAGCCAAGAGGACAGGGGGCGTTACGAGCAGTACTTC. This gives the protein CASSQEDRGRYEQYF.

The J gene is TRBJ2-1, the V gene TRBV7-3; D may be TRBD1 or TRBD2 (5 bases each). Germline V CDR1 and CDR2: SGHTA, FQGTGA. The length of the CDR3 is 16 residues. Between the trimmed V and J ends, which lost 5 bases and 8 bases, there was a span of 22 bases. Here the CDR3 DNA reads TGTGCCAGCAGCCGCGAGGGACGGCCAGCCGTGGATGAGCAGTTCTTC. Its translation is CASSREGRPAVDEQFF.

This clonotype was seen more than once but under ten times. The chain joins TRBV11-1 to TRBJ2-1; D not resolved. The germline CDR1 and CDR2 sequences are SGHAT and FQDESV (reference sequence). There are 17 residues in the CDR3. Trimming removed 4 bases from V and 4 bases from J, with 20 bases in between. The CDR3 sequence: CASSSYPQADIYNEQFF. The CDR3 coding sequence is TGTGCCAGCAGCTCTTACCCCCAAGCAGATATTTACAATGAGCAGTTCTTC.

This clonotype was counted between two and nine times. The rearrangement links TRBV5-1 to TRBJ2-1; TRBD2 matches at 9 bases. V shed 4 bases, J shed 6 bases, and the junction held 14 bases outside the gene matches. The CDR3 sequence is 17 residues long. Germline CDR1 SGHRS, CDR2 YFSETQ. DNA for the CDR3: TGCGCCAGCAGCATCCAGCTTAGCGGGAGTACAGGCAATGAGCAGTTCTTC. Amino acid sequence: CASSIQLSGSTGNEQFF.

The chain carries TRBV24-1 and TRBJ2-5; D could derive from TRBD1 or TRBD2 (5 bases each). Germline V gene data show CDR1 as KGHDR and CDR2 as SFDVKD. With 3 bases removed from V and 7 bases from J, the gap between germline ends came to 11 bases. The CDR3 is made up of 13 amino acids. The CDR3 DNA follows: TGTGCCACCAGTGATCAGGGCCGGGGGACCCAGTACTTC. Protein product: CATSDQGRGTQYF.